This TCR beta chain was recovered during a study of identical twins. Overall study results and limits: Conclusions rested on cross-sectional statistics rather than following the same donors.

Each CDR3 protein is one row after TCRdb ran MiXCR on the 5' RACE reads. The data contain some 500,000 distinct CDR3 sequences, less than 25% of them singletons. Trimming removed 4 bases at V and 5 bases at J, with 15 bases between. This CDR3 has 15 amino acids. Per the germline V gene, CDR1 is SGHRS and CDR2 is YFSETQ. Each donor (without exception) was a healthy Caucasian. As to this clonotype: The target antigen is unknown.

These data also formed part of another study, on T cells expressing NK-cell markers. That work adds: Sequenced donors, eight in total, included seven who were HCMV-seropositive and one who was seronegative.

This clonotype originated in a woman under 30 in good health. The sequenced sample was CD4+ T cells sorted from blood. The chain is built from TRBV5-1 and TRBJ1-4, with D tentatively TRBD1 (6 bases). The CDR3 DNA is TGCGCCAGCAGCCTCGGGGGGACAAAGAATGAAAAACTGTTTTTT. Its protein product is CASSLGGTKNEKLFF.